This T cell receptor beta chain appears in the sequencing data of a study of cytomegalovirus exposure and HLA in healthy donors. Some clones are missing from TCRdb's copy, which holds only in-frame ones; the method was immunoSEQ multiplex PCR. The sample gives 150,000 to 180,000 clones, 65% to 90% of which show up once; about a fifth is in the top ten. Sequencing used PBMCs. The clonotype was recovered from a man younger than 35 in good health and CMV-seropositive.

The CDR3 region is CASTPGQNYEQYF. In DNA, the CDR3 is TGTGCCAGCACCCCGGGACAGAATTACGAGCAGTACTTC. V usage is TRBV6-5 and J usage is TRBJ2-7, with 7 bases identical to TRBD1. J lost 4 bases, V lost 7 bases, and 7 bases had no gene match. The CDR3 is 13 amino acids. Germline assignment: CDR1 MNHEY and CDR2 SVGAGI.